One TCR beta chain is described in this entry. The target of this receptor is not known. No clone much larger than this one lies a single base away; base qualities are absent. The label giving this sample's time point can be read as: about 28 days (+/-7) after the second vaccine dose. AZD1222 recipients given second doses at about 4 weeks or at about 12 weeks were pooled, since spike-specific TCR depth and breadth were not found to differ between the two schedules. Vaccinee samples were obtained from the UK trials COV001 and COV002, which included a single-blind randomized controlled phase 2/3 trial of AZD1222 (ChAdOx1 nCoV-19) in healthy adults. Trial participant PBMC samples were collected at day 0 and day 28 after the second dose for TCRbeta chain sequencing. This entry is derived from a study of T cell responses to AZD1222 COVID-19 vaccine (dated by TCRdb to the early 2020s). Study-wide context: A total of over 230 trial participants underwent TCR sequencing, of whom around 200 received two doses of AZD1222 and some 26 received two doses of the MenACWY control vaccine. Trial participants were enrolled by age into subgroups of 18-55, 56-69 and 70-plus years, and about 150, 27 and 61 TCR-sequenced participants, respectively, were included in these subgroups. On the study overall, not on this receptor specifically: Nearly half of unique spike-specific TCRs reportedly recognized epitopes outside regions mutated in the B.1.351 and B.1.1.7 variants. The 56-69-year group was small, and its depth increase did not reach significance, likely because of low power. Because no day 14 peak-response samples were available, repertoires were characterized only after the peak T cell response. A significant rise in spike-specific TCR breadth and depth was observed after two AZD1222 doses relative to day 0 and relative to MenACWY recipients. Conclusions about previously exposed vaccinees are limited, since just 6 or 7 AZD1222 recipients were seropositive for SARS-CoV-2 at baseline. Most participants were white British and females outnumbered males, and the authors suggested that clonal diversity may have been underestimated. Vaccine-associated CD4 TCRs spanned the whole spike protein, with dominant responses in regions 160-218 and 743-854.

CDR3 length: 13 amino acids, cysteine to phenylalanine. The DNA shown is the 39-base CDR3, in frame from base 1. Taken from the germline V gene, the CDR1 and CDR2 loops are ENHRY and SYGVKD. V gives up 11 bases and J gives up 3 bases, and the segment between their germline ends measures 16 bases. The CDR3 regions of human TCRbeta chains were subjected to immunosequencing. Per the source publication's procedure: Repertoire TCRs were checked for matches against a reference library of SARS-CoV-2-specific TCRs that had been generated using the MIRA antigen-specificity platform. Breadth meant the fraction of unique TCRs that were SARS-CoV-2-associated, whereas depth meant the fraction of total T cells that were SARS-CoV-2-associated. Using the MIRA data, each spike-specific TCR was mapped to the spike region that the TCR reacts to and placed in a CD4 or CD8 class. Log10-transformed breadth and depth values were compared by one-way ANOVA with Sidak's multiple comparisons tests. The table comes from immuneACCESS by way of TCRdb, which keeps in-frame sequences with V and J called. Part of the clones is missing from these tables; in studies checked, under half for an unresolved V gene and the rest for unknown reasons. D and trimming come from the DNA, and the V and J calls and clone size come from that table. This sample lists 190,000 or so clones; about 94% were detected once. The ten largest clones add up to roughly 0.99% of the sample.

The rearranged segments are TRBV10-3 and TRBJ1-2; perhaps TRBD1 is the D gene, with 6 bases matching. The sample here was peripheral blood, taken 28 days after the second AZD1222 dose. This receptor was obtained from an adult who received the AZD1222 COVID-19 vaccine. The sequence in DNA is TGTGCCTCCCTACAGGGATTGGACTATGGCTACACCTTC. Translated, this is CASLQGLDYGYTF.